This T cell receptor beta chain was recovered during a study of shared clonotypes between healthy human individuals. Study results and limitations: Some clonotypes were shared by all four sorted-subset donors, while others were not shared. The non-shared ones had lower generation probabilities than the shared ones.

TCRdb's copy holds only in-frame clones and misses some; the assay was immunoSEQ multiplex PCR. This table holds 1,400,000 or so clones, just under 99% found once. Turning to this clone: Its antigen is undetermined.

The specimen sequenced was naive CD4+ T cells sorted from blood. Stated subset: CD45RA+ positively selected. The TCR comes from a man younger than 40 in good health.

The CDR3 sequence is CSGTTVGNTIYF. The CDR3 DNA follows: TGCAGCGGGACTACAGTTGGAAACACCATATATTTT. V and J are TRBV29-1 and TRBJ1-3; D gene unclear. Trimming stripped 7 bases from V and 3 bases from J, with 10 bases between. This CDR3 spans 12 amino acids. Germline V gives CDR1 SQVTM, CDR2 ANQGSEA.